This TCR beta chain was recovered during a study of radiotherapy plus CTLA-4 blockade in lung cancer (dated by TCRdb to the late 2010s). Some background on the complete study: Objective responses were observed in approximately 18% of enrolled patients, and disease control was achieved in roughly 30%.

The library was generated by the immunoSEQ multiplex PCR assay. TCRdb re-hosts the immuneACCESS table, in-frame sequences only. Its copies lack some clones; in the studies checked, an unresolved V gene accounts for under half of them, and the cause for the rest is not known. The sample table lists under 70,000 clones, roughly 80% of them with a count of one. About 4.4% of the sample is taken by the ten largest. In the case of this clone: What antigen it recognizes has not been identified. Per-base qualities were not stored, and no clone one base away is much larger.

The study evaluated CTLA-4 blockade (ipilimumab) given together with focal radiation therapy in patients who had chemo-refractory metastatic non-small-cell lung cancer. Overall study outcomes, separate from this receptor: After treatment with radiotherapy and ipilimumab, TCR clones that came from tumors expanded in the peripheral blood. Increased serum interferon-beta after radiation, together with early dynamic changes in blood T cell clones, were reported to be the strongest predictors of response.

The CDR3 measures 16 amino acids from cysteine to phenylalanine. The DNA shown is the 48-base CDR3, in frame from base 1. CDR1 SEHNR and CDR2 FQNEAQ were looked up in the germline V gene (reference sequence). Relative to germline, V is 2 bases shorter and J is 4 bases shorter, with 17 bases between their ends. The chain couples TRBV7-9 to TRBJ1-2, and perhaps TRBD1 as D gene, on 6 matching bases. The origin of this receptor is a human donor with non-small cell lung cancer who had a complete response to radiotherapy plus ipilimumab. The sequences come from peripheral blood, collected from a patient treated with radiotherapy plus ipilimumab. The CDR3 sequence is CASSLSTRGLGYGYTF. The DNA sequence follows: TGTGCCAGCAGCTTATCTACCAGGGGCTTGGGCTATGGCTACACCTTC.